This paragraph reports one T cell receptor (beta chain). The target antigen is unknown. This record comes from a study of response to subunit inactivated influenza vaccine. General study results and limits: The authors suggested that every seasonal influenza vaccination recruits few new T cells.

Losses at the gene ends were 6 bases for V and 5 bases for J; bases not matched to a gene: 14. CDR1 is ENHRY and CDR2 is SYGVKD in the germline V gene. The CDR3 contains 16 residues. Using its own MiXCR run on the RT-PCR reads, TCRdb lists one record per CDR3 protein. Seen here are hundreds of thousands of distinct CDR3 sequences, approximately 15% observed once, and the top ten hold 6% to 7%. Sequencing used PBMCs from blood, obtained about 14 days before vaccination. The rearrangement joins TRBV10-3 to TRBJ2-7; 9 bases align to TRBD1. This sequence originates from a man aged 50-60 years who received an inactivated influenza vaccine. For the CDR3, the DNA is TGTGCCATCAGCCCCTCCCGACAGGGGGAAGGCAACGAGCAGTACTTC. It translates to CAISPSRQGEGNEQYF.